Each of the 10 T cell receptor beta chains below was sequenced from the same sample in a study of OX40 agonist ivuxolimab in advanced cancers. Here immunoSEQ multiplex PCR was the method, and the copy in TCRdb shows in-frame clones only, minus some. Of tens of thousands of clones in the sample, approximately 89% were seen once. Material: CD4+ or CD8+ T cells sorted from blood, obtained in a trial of the OX40 agonist ivuxolimab. These TCRs come from an adult with an advanced solid tumor such as melanoma, head and neck, liver or kidney cancer.

Notes on this clone: Other DNA sequences in the sample encode the same CDR3. V usage is TRBV9 and J usage is TRBJ2-7, with 8 bases identical to TRBD2. Germline V gene data show CDR1 as SGDLS and CDR2 as YYNGEE. This CDR3 has 14 amino acids. The junction had 5 bases not matched to a gene; V was cut back by 4 bases and J by 2 bases. CDR3 amino acids: CASSPGGGTYEQYF. The CDR3 nucleotides read TGTGCCAGCAGCCCCGGGGGGGGGACCTACGAGCAGTACTTC.

The chain recombines TRBV28 with TRBJ2-6, with D uncertain. The V end was cut by 0 bases, the J end by 0 bases, with 6 bases between. CDR1 and CDR2 (germline): MDHEN, SYDVKM. CDR3 length: 16 amino acids. The CDR3 protein is CASSLWESSGANVLTF. CDR3 coding DNA: TGTGCCAGCAGTTTATGGGAATCCTCTGGGGCCAACGTCCTGACTTTC. The full variable domain, its missing parts supplied by reference TRBV28 and TRBJ2-6, is DVKVTQSSRYLVKRTGEKVFLECVQDMDHENMFWYRQDPGLGLRLIYFSYDVKMKEKGDIPEGYSVSREKKERFSLILESASTNQTSMYLCASSLWESSGANVLTFGAGSRLTVL.

This chain uses TRBV11-2 with TRBJ2-1; 7 bases fit TRBD1. This CDR3 has 16 amino acids. CDR1 is SGHAT and CDR2 is FQNNGV in the germline V gene. The ends lost 5 bases at V and 3 bases at J; junction bases unmatched: 10. CDR3 nucleotide sequence: TGTGCCAGCAGCCAATCGACAGGGCCCCTCTACAATGAGCAGTTCTTC. It yields the protein CASSQSTGPLYNEQFF.

This chain links TRBV27 with TRBJ2-7; D may be TRBD1 or TRBD2 (5 bases each). The ends were cut back, 4 bases at V and 0 bases at J, with 7 bases in the middle. Germline V CDR1 and CDR2: MNHEY, SMNVEV (reference sequence). This CDR3 comprises 13 residues. CDR3 protein: CASSSGPSYEQYF. CDR3 sequence (DNA): TGTGCCAGCAGTTCGGGACCCTCCTACGAGCAGTACTTC.

This rearrangement joins TRBV11-2 to TRBJ1-2; TRBD1 might be the D (6 bases). Germline V lookup: CDR1 SGHAT, CDR2 FQNNGV. The CDR3 runs 14 residues. V lost 1 base and J lost 7, with 13 bases in between. The CDR3: CASSLGWGAIGYTF. CDR3 DNA sequence: TGTGCCAGCAGCTTAGGCTGGGGGGCGATTGGCTACACCTTC. The variable domain in full, with the rest retrieved from reference TRBV11-2 and TRBJ1-2, is EAGVAQSPRYKIIEKRQSVAFWCNPISGHATLYWYQQILGQGPKLLIQFQNNGVVDDSQLPKDRFSAERLKGVDSTLKIQPAKLEDSAVYLCASSLGWGAIGYTFGSGTRLTVV.

This chain's CDR3 is CARASKQGPSNYGYTF. The CDR3 region has the DNA TGTGCCAGAGCTTCTAAACAGGGCCCCTCTAACTATGGCTACACCTTC. The rearrangement joins TRBV19 to TRBJ1-2; a weak D match, TRBD1 (6 bases). The CDR3 totals 16 residues. Trimming stripped 9 bases from V and 0 bases from J, with 20 bases between. Germline values: CDR1 LNHDA, CDR2 SQIVND (reference sequence). Looking up the rest from reference TRBV19 and TRBJ1-2 gives the full variable domain: DGGITQSPKYLFRKEGQNVTLSCEQNLNHDAMYWYRQDPGQGLRLIYYSQIVNDFQKGDIAEGYSVSREKKESFPLTVTSAQKNPTAFYLCARASKQGPSNYGYTFGSGTRLTVV.

This clone was seen just once. This rearrangement joins TRBV27 to TRBJ2-3; possibly TRBD1 for D (6 bases). The CDR3 loop spans 17 amino acids. CDR1 MNHEY and CDR2 SMNVEV come from the germline V gene (reference sequence). The V end was cut by 3 bases, the J end by 2 bases, with 18 bases between. The CDR3 nucleotides read TGTGCCAGCAGTTTTACCCAAGGGTGGGGGCTCACAGATACGCAGTATTTT. This encodes CASSFTQGWGLTDTQYF.

The gene calls are TRBV5-8 and TRBJ2-2; a weak D match, TRBD2 (6 bases). Germline CDR1 reads SGHTS; CDR2 reads YDEGEE. The CDR3 extends over 15 amino acids. V lost 2 bases and J 5 bases, leaving 13 bases between the germline ends. The CDR3 sequence is CASSLSWLATGELFF. The CDR3 coding sequence is TGTGCCAGCAGCTTAAGCTGGCTAGCGACCGGGGAGCTGTTTTTT.

V gene TRBV19 combines with J gene TRBJ1-2, with TRBD1 matching over 10 bases. Germline V lookup: CDR1 LNHDA, CDR2 SQIVND (reference sequence). This CDR3 contains 15 residues. Unmatched junction bases numbered 8, after V lost 6 bases and J lost 4 bases. The CDR3 sequence: CASSDGTGVSYGYTF. The CDR3 DNA reads TGTGCCAGTAGCGACGGGACAGGGGTATCCTATGGCTACACCTTC.

The chain joins TRBV2 to TRBJ1-3; possibly TRBD1 for D (5 bases). CDR3 length: 15 residues. The germline CDR1 and CDR2 sequences are SNHLY and FYNNEI. V gave up 3 bases and J gave up 0 bases, with 9 bases separating them. This CDR3 reads CASSDTGLSGNTIYF. CDR3 bases: TGTGCCAGCAGTGATACAGGCCTCTCTGGAAACACCATATATTTT.